These T cell receptor beta chains were read from a single sample in a study of blood T cell repertoires in COVID-19. Libraries were prepared by immunoSEQ multiplex PCR; TCRdb keeps only in-frame clonotypes and omits some of them. The sample has some 150,000 clones; 70% to 80% are singletons. Sequencing used peripheral blood. The source of these receptors is a woman between 65 and 79 years old with COVID-19, enrolled during active disease. Each CDR3 is given with its conserved first and last residue. The D gene is left open where the match is weak. Only some rows state a clone size, as once, few, many or a class for expanded clones.

j_call d_call v_call clone_size cdr3_nt cdr3_aa
TRBJ1-4 - TRBV6-6 - TGTGCCAGCAGTTACTCATATAAACTGTTTTTT CASSYSYKLFF
TRBJ2-1 - TRBV29-1 - TGCAGCGTGGACCGCCTAGGGGGGGGCGATGAGCAGTTCTTC CSVDRLGGGDEQFF
TRBJ1-1 TRBD1 TRBV3-1/TRBV3-2 - TGTGCCAGCAGCCGACAGGGTGCGGGCACTGAAGCTTTCTTT CASSRQGAGTEAFF
TRBJ1-6 - TRBV7-3 - TGTGCCAGCAGCGAAGGGGGCTATAATTCACCCCTCCACTTT CASSEGGYNSPLHF
TRBJ2-7 - TRBV28 - TGTGCCAGCAGTACAACAGGTTCCTACGAGCAGTACTTC CASSTTGSYEQYF
TRBJ2-2 TRBD1 TRBV4-3 once TGCGCCAGCAGCCCCCAGGGGACAGTGATGTTTTTT CASSPQGTVMFF
TRBJ1-2 TRBD1 TRBV5-4 - TGTGCCAGCAGCCTGCCGGGACAGCCGAATAGCTACACCTTC CASSLPGQPNSYTF
TRBJ1-6 TRBD1 TRBV9 - TGTGCCAGCAGCGTAACGGATGGGACAGGGGTTAATTATTCACCCCTCCACTTT CASSVTDGTGVNYSPLHF
TRBJ2-3 - TRBV7-3 once TGTGCCAGCAGTCTAAAAAGGGGAGATACGCAGTATTTT CASSLKRGDTQYF
TRBJ2-5 TRBD2 TRBV9 - TGTGCCAGCTCCCGGGGGGGGGCAGTGGAGACCCAGTACTTC CASSRGGAVETQYF
TRBJ1-6 - TRBV6-2/TRBV6-3 - TGTGCCAGCAGTTACTCGGCCAGGGCGGGAAATTCACCCCTCCACTTT CASSYSARAGNSPLHF
TRBJ1-2 - TRBV25-1 - TGTGCCAGCACCCCTCGGGGGAGCTATGGCTACACCTTC CASTPRGSYGYTF
TRBJ2-6 - TRBV10-3 few TGTGCCATCAGTGGACAGAACTCTGGGGCCAACGTCCTGACTTTC CAISGQNSGANVLTF
TRBJ1-4 - TRBV2 - TGTGCCAGCATCGGGGGAGCAACTAATGAAAAACTGTTTTTT CASIGGATNEKLFF
TRBJ2-2 TRBD2 TRBV10-3 - TGTGCCATCGGGGCGACTAGCGGGGGGGTGCGCACCGGGGAGCTGTTTTTT CAIGATSGGVRTGELFF
TRBJ1-1 - TRBV28 - TGTGCCAGCAGTTTAACCAGAAACACTGAAGCTTTCTTT CASSLTRNTEAFF
TRBJ2-5 - TRBV5-1 - TGCGCCAGCAGCAATGGACAGCCCCAAGAGACCCAGTACTTC CASSNGQPQETQYF
TRBJ2-2 - TRBV7-2 - TGTGCCAGCAGCTTCCAGTGGAACACCGGGGAGCTGTTTTTT CASSFQWNTGELFF
TRBJ1-4 TRBD1 TRBV4-3 - TGCGCCAGCAGCCAATCACAGGGGTTTAATGAAAAACTGTTTTTT CASSQSQGFNEKLFF
TRBJ2-7 TRBD2 TRBV3-1/TRBV3-2 - TGTGCCAGCAGTCTCGGGGGGGAATCGGAGCAGTACTTC CASSLGGESEQYF
TRBJ1-2 TRBD1 TRBV6-5 - TGTGCCAGCAGTCCGACAGGGGAATATGGCTACACCTTC CASSPTGEYGYTF
TRBJ1-1 - TRBV4-1 few TGCGCCAGCAGGCCAGCGACAGGACCGAACACTGAAGCTTTCTTT CASRPATGPNTEAFF